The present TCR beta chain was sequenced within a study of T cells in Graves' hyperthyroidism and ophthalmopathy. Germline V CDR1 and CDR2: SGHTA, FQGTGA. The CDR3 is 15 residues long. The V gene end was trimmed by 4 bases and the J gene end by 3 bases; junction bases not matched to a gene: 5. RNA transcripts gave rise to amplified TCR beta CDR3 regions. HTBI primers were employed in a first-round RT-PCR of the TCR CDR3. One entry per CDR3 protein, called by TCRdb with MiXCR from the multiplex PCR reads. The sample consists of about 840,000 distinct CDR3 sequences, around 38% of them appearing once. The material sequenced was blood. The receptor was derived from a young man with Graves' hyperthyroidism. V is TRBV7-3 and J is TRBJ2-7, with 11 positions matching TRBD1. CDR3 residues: CASSSGDRGIYEQYF. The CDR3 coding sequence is TGTGCCAGCAGCTCCGGGGACAGGGGGATCTACGAGCAGTACTTC.